Given below is one T cell receptor beta chain in context. Antigen unknown. Both TCR beta VDJ combination and CDR3 sequence profiling were carried out. Genomic DNA was the template for this profiling. From the reads, TCRdb called clonotypes with MiXCR, one entry per CDR3 protein. The sample consists of 300,000 or so distinct CDR3 sequences, approximately 55% of them appearing once. The data derive from a study of CD8+CD57+ T cells in acquired aplastic anemia. Turning to the study itself: Recorded DNA amounts for sorted CD4+ and CD8+ cells had an average of 3.2 ug. General observations from the study: The study found no significant CD8+ Simpson's diversity difference between patients and controls.

The sequenced sample consisted of sorted CD4+, CD8+, or CD8+CD57+ T cells (not recorded which) from PBMCs. This TCR derives from a human donor with severe aplastic anemia or a healthy control (not recorded which).

CDR3 region: CSARRGTNYGYTF. The CDR3 DNA follows: TGCAGTGCTAGGCGGGGCACTAACTATGGCTACACCTTC. The chain links TRBV20-1 to TRBJ1-2; the D gene is possibly TRBD1 (5 bases). The CDR3 has 13 amino acids. Trimming pared 3 bases from V and 0 bases from J, leaving 8 bases between. The germline V gene has CDR1 DFQATT and CDR2 SNEGSKA (reference sequence).